This is a list of T cell receptor beta chains from one sample in a study of blood T cell repertoires in COVID-19. Only in-frame clones appear in the TCRdb table, and some are missing; sequencing was by immunoSEQ multiplex PCR. The sample carries some 230,000 clones, 80% to 90% recorded once. Sequences were obtained from PBMCs or T cells enriched from blood (not recorded which). These TCRs come from a woman under 30 in a cohort exposed to, infected with or recovered from COVID-19 (not recorded which). Both conserved end residues are part of each CDR3. The D gene is left open where the match is weak. Clone size, where shown, is once, few, many, or a class for clones that have expanded.

V gene	clone size	J gene	D gene	CDR3 protein	CDR3 DNA
TRBV5-6	NA	TRBJ2-7	TRBD2	CASSLYSGGKYEQYF	TGTGCCAGCAGCTTGTATAGCGGGGGAAAATACGAGCAGTACTTC
TRBV28	NA	TRBJ2-2	TRBD2	CASSLSSGGTNTGELFF	TGTGCCAGCAGTTTGAGTAGCGGGGGGACCAACACCGGGGAGCTGTTTTTT
TRBV21-1	NA	TRBJ2-7	NA	CASSKDTEVVYEQYF	TGTGCCAGCAGCAAAGATACCGAGGTAGTCTACGAGCAGTACTTC
TRBV6-5	NA	TRBJ1-4	NA	CASSYTGSTNEKLFF	TGTGCCAGCAGTTATACAGGGAGCACTAATGAAAAACTGTTTTTT
TRBV3-1/TRBV3-2	NA	TRBJ2-3	NA	CASSQGFGGMGTDTQYF	TGTGCCAGCAGCCAAGGGTTTGGCGGGATGGGTACAGATACGCAGTATTTT
TRBV24-1	once	TRBJ2-1	TRBD1	CATTDAGQGRNEQFF	TGTGCCACGACAGACGCGGGACAGGGGAGGAATGAGCAGTTCTTC
TRBV19	NA	TRBJ2-7	TRBD2	CASSIMGGSAYEQYF	TGTGCCAGTAGTATCATGGGCGGGAGCGCCTACGAGCAGTACTTC
TRBV9	NA	TRBJ2-5	TRBD2	CASSVDSGGTEETQYF	TGTGCCAGCAGCGTAGACAGCGGGGGTACTGAAGAGACCCAGTACTTC
TRBV5-1	NA	TRBJ1-6	TRBD1	CASSLSGTGRRGNSPLHF	TGCGCCAGCAGCTTGAGCGGGACAGGGAGGCGGGGGAATTCACCCCTCCACTTT
TRBV29-1	NA	TRBJ2-3	TRBD1	CSVEDPSDRAYTDTQYF	TGCAGCGTTGAAGACCCTTCGGACAGGGCTTACACAGATACGCAGTATTTT
TRBV2	NA	TRBJ1-6	NA	CASSEGRGGRNSPLHF	TGTGCCAGCAGTGAAGGGCGGGGCGGGAGGAATTCACCCCTCCACTTT
TRBV28	NA	TRBJ1-5	TRBD1	CASSSRGLGNQPQHF	TGTGCCAGCAGTTCCAGGGGGCTTGGCAATCAGCCCCAGCATTTT
TRBV15	once	TRBJ2-3	TRBD2	CATSSTGGLAGGPDTQYF	TGTGCCACCAGCAGCACCGGTGGGCTAGCGGGGGGGCCTGATACGCAGTATTTT
TRBV18	NA	TRBJ1-1	NA	CASSLHENTEAFF	TGTGCCAGCTCACTACACGAGAACACTGAAGCTTTCTTT
TRBV7-2	NA	TRBJ2-6	TRBD2	CASSPLGGGRDSGANVLTF	TGTGCCAGCAGCCCGCTTGGGGGCGGGAGGGACTCTGGGGCCAACGTCCTGACTTTC
TRBV5-1	once	TRBJ2-2	TRBD2	CASSPGTSGVWELFF	TGCGCCAGCAGTCCCGGGACTAGCGGGGTATGGGAGCTGTTTTTT
TRBV7-3	NA	TRBJ2-3	TRBD2	CASSLTLAGGHKDTQYF	TGTGCCAGCAGCTTAACCTTAGCGGGGGGGCATAAAGATACGCAGTATTTT
TRBV15	NA	TRBJ2-1	NA	CATSRDMGGVHNEQFF	TGTGCCACCAGCAGAGATATGGGCGGGGTACACAATGAGCAGTTCTTC
TRBV9	NA	TRBJ2-1	TRBD2	CASSPQGTRGYNEQFF	TGTGCCAGCAGCCCCCAAGGGACTAGAGGGTACAATGAGCAGTTCTTC
TRBV11-2	NA	TRBJ2-1	NA	CASSSDSLGLGYNEQFF	TGTGCCAGCAGCTCGGACAGTTTGGGGCTAGGCTACAATGAGCAGTTCTTC
TRBV14	NA	TRBJ2-7	NA	CASSQAPSSYEQYF	TGTGCCAGCAGCCAAGCCCCCAGCTCCTACGAGCAGTACTTC
TRBV10-1	NA	TRBJ1-3	NA	CASSESTGGSGNTIYF	TGCGCCAGCAGTGAGTCTACAGGCGGCTCTGGAAACACCATATATTTT
TRBV23-1	NA	TRBJ1-4	NA	CASSQLPQGQATNEKLFF	TGCGCCAGCAGTCAACTCCCACAGGGCCAAGCAACTAATGAAAAACTGTTTTTT
TRBV24-1	NA	TRBJ1-5	NA	CATSDLPGGQPQHF	TGTGCCACCAGTGATTTGCCCGGGGGTCAGCCCCAGCATTTT
TRBV6-1	once	TRBJ2-2	TRBD1	CASSDQTGKNTGELFF	TGTGCCAGCAGTGACCAGACAGGGAAGAACACCGGGGAGCTGTTTTTT
TRBV27	NA	TRBJ2-1	NA	CASRPQGGTYNEQFF	TGTGCCAGCAGGCCGCAGGGGGGTACGTACAATGAGCAGTTCTTC
TRBV5-1	NA	TRBJ2-2	NA	CASNRGLNTGELFF	TGCGCCAGCAATCGGGGTCTTAACACCGGGGAGCTGTTTTTT
TRBV29-1	NA	TRBJ1-5	NA	CSASARGGQPQHF	TGCAGCGCCTCGGCCAGGGGCGGACAGCCCCAGCATTTT
TRBV5-4	few	TRBJ2-2	TRBD2	CASSSALVRSSGIYTGELFF	TGTGCCAGCAGCTCGGCATTAGTACGGTCTAGCGGGATTTACACCGGGGAGCTGTTTTTT
TRBV28	NA	TRBJ1-1	TRBD1	CASRPGTGWVF	TGTGCCAGCAGGCCCGGGACAGGGTGGGTCTTT
TRBV24-1	NA	TRBJ2-1	NA	CATSESDSGKYNEQFF	TGTGCCACCAGTGAGTCGGACAGCGGAAAATACAATGAGCAGTTCTTC
TRBV2	few	TRBJ2-2	NA	CASSELGQGNTGELFF	TGTGCCAGCAGTGAGTTGGGGCAGGGCAACACCGGGGAGCTGTTTTTT
TRBV6-2/TRBV6-3	NA	TRBJ2-7	NA	CASSQRYEQYF	TGTGCCAGCAGTCAGCGGTACGAGCAGTACTTC
TRBV18	NA	TRBJ1-6	TRBD1	CASSYATGARNSPLHF	TGTGCCAGCTCATACGCGACAGGGGCGAGGAATTCACCCCTCCACTTT
TRBV24-1	NA	TRBJ1-2	NA	CATSDPALRDYGYTF	TGTGCCACCAGTGATCCGGCCTTGAGGGACTATGGCTACACCTTC
TRBV5-1	NA	TRBJ2-3	NA	CASRRLEVSTDTQYF	TGCGCCAGCAGAAGGCTAGAAGTTAGCACAGATACGCAGTATTTT
TRBV7-3	NA	TRBJ2-6	NA	CASSASKTPRGSGANVLTF	TGTGCCAGCAGCGCATCAAAGACCCCTAGGGGCTCTGGGGCCAACGTCCTGACTTTC
TRBV13	NA	TRBJ2-1	NA	CASSLDSSHEQFF	TGTGCCAGCAGCTTAGACTCAAGTCATGAGCAGTTCTTC
TRBV24-1	NA	TRBJ2-2	NA	CATGESPGANTGELFF	TGTGCCACCGGTGAGAGCCCGGGGGCGAACACCGGGGAGCTGTTTTTT
TRBV5-1	NA	TRBJ2-2	NA	CASSLLQDLAGELFF	TGCGCCAGCAGCTTATTACAGGACCTCGCCGGGGAGCTGTTTTTT
TRBV10-1	once	TRBJ2-1	TRBD2	CASSGPLGTGGKNEQFF	TGCGCCAGCAGTGGCCCGCTGGGAACGGGAGGGAAGAATGAGCAGTTCTTC
TRBV27	NA	TRBJ2-1	TRBD1	CASGQGAADNEQFF	TGTGCCAGCGGTCAGGGGGCAGCGGACAATGAGCAGTTCTTC
TRBV18	once	TRBJ1-6	TRBD1	CASSPSTGGVNSPLHF	TGTGCCAGCTCACCATCGACAGGGGGCGTTAATTCACCCCTCCACTTT
TRBV9	NA	TRBJ2-1	NA	CASTPTRGSYNEQFF	TGTGCCAGCACCCCTACCAGGGGATCCTACAATGAGCAGTTCTTC
TRBV5-1	NA	TRBJ1-2	TRBD1	CASSFSTGFYGYTF	TGCGCCAGCAGCTTCTCGACAGGGTTCTATGGCTACACCTTC
TRBV2	NA	TRBJ2-1	TRBD2	CASSVERGANLFF	TGTGCCAGCAGTGTAGAGCGGGGGGCGAATCTGTTCTTC
TRBV6-1	NA	TRBJ2-3	TRBD2	CASSGQLAGVGADTQYF	TGTGCCAGCAGTGGCCAGCTAGCGGGAGTGGGGGCAGATACGCAGTATTTT